Presented here are 13 T cell receptor beta chains from one specimen sequenced in a study of T cell responses to AZD1222 COVID-19 vaccine. Clones were sequenced by immunoSEQ multiplex PCR, and TCRdb holds only the in-frame ones, with some missing. The table shows 100,000 or so clones, with about 89% occurring only once. The sequences come from peripheral blood, collected 28 days after the second AZD1222 dose. The source of these receptors is an adult who received the AZD1222 COVID-19 vaccine.

The chain combines TRBV5-1 with TRBJ2-2; the match to TRBD1 covers 8 bases. After removal of 2 bases from V and 1 base from J, the junction contained 4 bases not matched to a gene. The CDR3 contains 16 residues. CDR1 and CDR2 (germline): SGHRS, YFSETQ. The chain's CDR3 is CASSLQGQENTGELFF. CDR3 sequence (DNA): TGCGCCAGCAGCTTACAGGGACAGGAGAACACCGGGGAGCTGTTTTTT.

This clone was observed a handful of times. The chain has TRBV30 and TRBJ1-3; D not certain. Trimming left V 2 bases short and J 0 bases short, with 11 bases between. The germline V gene has CDR1 GTSNPN and CDR2 SVGIG (reference sequence). CDR3 length: 15 residues. The CDR3 reads CAWSTSGLSGNTIYF. DNA of the CDR3: TGTGCCTGGAGTACTTCCGGGCTCTCTGGAAACACCATATATTTT.

This chain joins TRBV6-1 and TRBJ1-4; TRBD1 agrees at 10 bases. The CDR3 sequence is 15 residues long. After removal of 2 bases from V and 5 bases from J, the junction contained 2 bases not matched to a gene. Germline-derived CDR1 and CDR2 are MNHNS and SASEGT. Here the CDR3 DNA reads TGTGCCAGCAGTGAATCGGACAGGGGGAATGAAAAACTGTTTTTT. This translates into CASSESDRGNEKLFF.

The rearrangement uses TRBV19 and TRBJ1-5; the match to TRBD1 covers 7 bases. CDR1 LNHDA and CDR2 SQIVND come from the germline V gene (reference sequence). Unmatched junction bases numbered 14, after V lost 10 bases and J lost 5 bases. The CDR3 sequence is 15 residues long. The CDR3 sequence is CATTGNHHSDQPQHF. CDR3 DNA: TGTGCCACGACAGGGAACCACCATTCAGATCAGCCCCAGCATTTT.

This rearrangement joins TRBV30 to TRBJ2-1, with 8 nucleotides matching TRBD1. Germline assignment: CDR1 GTSNPN and CDR2 SVGIG (reference sequence). With 5 bases clipped from V and 1 base from J, the junction kept 4 bases outside the gene matches. This CDR3 spans 14 amino acids. The CDR3 loop reads CAWQGQGSYNEQFF. The CDR3 nucleotides are TGTGCCTGGCAAGGACAGGGATCCTACAATGAGCAGTTCTTC.

The chain recombines TRBV5-1 with TRBJ1-1; tentatively, D is TRBD1 (6 bases). The V end lost 4 bases, the J end lost 1 base, and 14 bases lay between the germline ends. Germline CDR1 and CDR2: SGHRS and YFSETQ. This CDR3 comprises 15 residues. CDR3 nucleotides: TGCGCCAGCAGCCCGGGGGGGGCCCGGAACACTGAAGCTTTCTTT. Protein product: CASSPGGARNTEAFF. The full variable domain, rest sourced from reference TRBV5-1 and TRBJ1-1, is KAGVTQTPRYLIKTRGQQVTLSCSPISGHRSVSWYQQTPGQGLQFLFEYFSETQRNKGNFPGRFSGRQFSNSRSEMNVSTLELGDSALYLCASSPGGARNTEAFFGQGTRLTVV.

V usage is TRBV28 and J usage is TRBJ2-7; 10 positions match TRBD2. The CDR3 contains 18 residues. Germline V gene lookup returns CDR1 MDHEN and CDR2 SYDVKM. J gave up 6 bases and V 3 bases, and 17 bases lay outside the gene matches. As DNA, the CDR3 is TGTGCCAGCAGTTTTCATTTCGGTCTAGCGGGAGAGGTGGGCGAGCAGTACTTC. Protein sequence: CASSFHFGLAGEVGEQYF. The variable domain in full, with the rest retrieved from reference TRBV28 and TRBJ2-7, is DVKVTQSSRYLVKRTGEKVFLECVQDMDHENMFWYRQDPGLGLRLIYFSYDVKMKEKGDIPEGYSVSREKKERFSLILESASTNQTSMYLCASSFHFGLAGEVGEQYFGPGTRLTVT.

The rearrangement uses TRBV5-4 and TRBJ2-7; 7 nucleotides agree with TRBD2. After removal of 1 base from V and 5 bases from J, the junction contained 6 bases not matched to a gene. CDR1 and CDR2 from the germline V gene are SGHNT and YYREEE (reference sequence). This CDR3 has 14 residues. The CDR3 coding sequence is TGTGCCAGCAGCTTGTCACTAGCGACCCACGAGCAGTACTTC. It yields the protein CASSLSLATHEQYF. The whole variable domain, remainder taken from reference TRBV5-4 and TRBJ2-7, is ETGVTQSPTHLIKTRGQQVTLRCSSQSGHNTVSWYQQALGQGPQFIFQYYREEENGRGNFPPRFSGLQFPNYSSELNVNALELDDSALYLCASSLSLATHEQYFGPGTRLTVT.

This clone was observed a few times. The rearrangement joins TRBV4-2 to TRBJ1-3, with D perhaps matching TRBD1 (5 bases). Germline V gene data show CDR1 as LGHNA and CDR2 as YNFKEQ. This CDR3 is 17 amino acids long. V lost 3 bases, J lost 2 bases, and 17 bases lay in between. The CDR3 bases are TGTGCCAGCAGCCATGAGCTCCAGGGAAGGGCTGGAAACACCATATATTTT. Translated, it gives CASSHELQGRAGNTIYF.

V and J are TRBV28 and TRBJ2-1; possibly TRBD2 for D (6 bases). The CDR3 contains 15 residues. V shed 1 base and J shed 9 bases, with 16 bases lying between them. Germline CDR1 is MDHEN and CDR2 is SYDVKM. CDR3 nucleotide sequence: TGTGCCAGCAGTTTATCCGGAGGGCCAGTAGCTGAGCAGTTCTTC. Protein sequence: CASSLSGGPVAEQFF.

This chain joins TRBV2 and TRBJ2-1; D unclear. Germline V CDR1 and CDR2: SNHLY, FYNNEI. The V end lost 8 bases, the J end lost 4 bases, and 15 bases lay between the germline ends. The CDR3 loop spans 14 amino acids. CDR3 in amino acids: CASQEPPTYNEQFF. Here the CDR3 DNA reads TGTGCCAGCCAAGAGCCGCCGACTTACAATGAGCAGTTCTTC.

The chain couples TRBV18 to TRBJ1-1; D unclear. The CDR3 consists of 11 residues. V lost 6 bases, J lost 2 bases, and 4 bases lay in between. The germline V gene has CDR1 KGHSH and CDR2 LQKENI. In nucleotides, the CDR3 is TGTGCCAGCTCGGAAAACACTGAAGCTTTCTTT. Its translation is CASSENTEAFF.

This sequence joins TRBV6-5 and TRBJ2-2; D gene unclear. Looked up from germline, CDR1 is MNHEY and CDR2 is SVGAGI. This CDR3 comprises 14 residues. V was pared by 7 bases and J by 0 bases, with 9 bases between. The CDR3 is CASKGGANTGELFF. Written as DNA, the CDR3 is TGTGCCAGCAAGGGCGGTGCGAACACCGGGGAGCTGTTTTTT.